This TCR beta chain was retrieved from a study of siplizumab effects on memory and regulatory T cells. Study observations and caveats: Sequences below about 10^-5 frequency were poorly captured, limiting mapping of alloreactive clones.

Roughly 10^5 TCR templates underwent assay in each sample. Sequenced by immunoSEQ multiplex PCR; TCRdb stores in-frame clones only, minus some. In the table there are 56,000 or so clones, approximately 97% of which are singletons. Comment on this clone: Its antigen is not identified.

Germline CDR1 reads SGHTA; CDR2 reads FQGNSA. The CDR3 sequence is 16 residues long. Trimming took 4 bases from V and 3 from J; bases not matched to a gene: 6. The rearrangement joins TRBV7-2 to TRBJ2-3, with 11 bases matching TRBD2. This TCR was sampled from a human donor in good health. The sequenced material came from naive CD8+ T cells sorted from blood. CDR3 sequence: CASSSVLAGVTDTQYF. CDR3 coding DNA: TGTGCCAGCAGCTCAGTACTAGCGGGAGTGACAGATACGCAGTATTTT.